This T cell receptor (beta chain) was identified in a study of T-cell memory formation after mild COVID-19 (dated by TCRdb to the early 2020s). Looking at the study overall: TCR sequence clusters from the two donors were largely donor specific. Longitudinal TCRalpha and TCRbeta repertoire sequencing tracked T-cell clones expanding and contracting after mild COVID-19 in a couple of donors. Two young, previously healthy adult volunteers, one female and one male, were included in the cohort. Results and caveats for the whole study, not just this receptor: SARS-CoV-2 specificity of the second-wave clones peaking on day 37 was not confirmed. The study covered only a couple of mild cases, and larger cohorts including severe cases with pre-infection samples were considered necessary. Some responding clones were detected in pre-infection memory, which suggested that pre-existing cross-reactive memory T cells had joined the SARS-CoV-2 response. Balanced CD4/CD8 phenotypes were observed for clones contracting from day 15 to 85, whereas a bias towards CD4+ was observed for a second wave of clones expanding from day 15 to 37. Contracting CD4+ clones appeared mostly in the CM and EM memory subsets, whereas CD8+ clones were enriched in EMRA.

Reading the germline V gene gives CDR1 SGHVS and CDR2 FQNEAQ. From cysteine to phenylalanine, the CDR3 is 12 amino acids long. Only the CDR3 DNA stays, 36 bases, in frame from base 1. V drops 10 bases and J drops 4 bases, leaving 11 bases in between. Of note for this clonotype: Its antigen remains unidentified. The input lacks base qualities; no much larger clone sits a single base away.

Ficoll-Paque density gradient centrifugation was used to isolate PBMCs. The reads were generated on an Illumina NovaSeq 6000. TCRalpha and TCRbeta cDNA libraries were constructed by 5'RACE with constant-segment primers, with sample barcodes and unique molecular identifiers being introduced. Trizol reagent was used to extract RNA from every sample. Amplification of the libraries took two PCR steps, and the second step added a second sample barcode plus Illumina TruSeq adapters. Sequencing of the libraries was done on an Illumina NovaSeq, producing 2 x 150 bp paired-end reads. In the source study's methods: Reads were demultiplexed and collapsed into UMI-guided consensus sequences with migec v1.2.7. Using mixcr v2.1.11, UMI consensuses were aligned to TRA and TRB V and J templates and then assembled into clonotypes. Clonotypes were classified as expanded or contracted when called significant by both edgeR and NoisET, with noise models trained on biological replicates. For edgeR calls, a false discovery rate-adjusted p below 0.01 and a log2 fold-change threshold of 1 were applied. As an exploratory analysis of dynamics, max-normalized trajectories of the 1000 most abundant clonotypes were examined with PCA combined with hierarchical clustering. Separately sequenced CD4+ and CD8+ repertoires were used to assign a CD4 or CD8 phenotype to each responding clone. The raw public reads went through TCRdb reprocessing: fastp at Q25, MiXCR clone calling, in-frame beta chains kept. Identical CDR3 proteins give one entry, which carries the most common genes and DNA. The V and J calls shown here were made by TCRdb, not taken from the authors' results. The sample data list 140,000 to 150,000 distinct CDR3 sequences, and approximately 25% of these were observed just once. Jointly, the top ten make up approximately 25% of the sample.

Specimen: PBMCs or a T cell subset sorted from them (not recorded which). The rearranged chain carries TRBV7-8 and TRBJ2-1, with the D gene not clear enough to name. This TCR came from an adult woman who had mild COVID-19 (a few samples of this study predate the infection). The sample titles of this study are shuffled in the database, so cell type and time point are left out; the donor was told from shared clones. At the DNA level, the sequence is TGTGCCACTGAAATAGGTTACAATGAGCAGTTCTTC. Its protein reads: CATEIGYNEQFF.